This TCR beta chain emerged from a study of CD8+ T cells in alopecia areata (dated by TCRdb to the late 2010s). For the study in its entirety: Treated patients were enrolled in an open-label pilot trial of oral tofacitinib, 5 to 10 mg twice daily, for moderate-to-severe alopecia areata. Tofacitinib was given for 6 to 18 months, followed by 6 months of follow-up off drug to assess delayed response and recurrence. The SALT score, which quantifies the percentage of affected scalp surface area, was used to measure disease severity in treated patients. To study T cell clonal expansion in alopecia areata, the researchers applied high-throughput TCRbeta sequencing to both the C3H/HeJ mouse model and human patients. Human TCRbeta sequencing covered scalp tissue and sorted CD4+ and CD8+ peripheral blood T cells from patchy and totalis/universalis alopecia areata patients and healthy controls. Patients on tofacitinib were biopsied at baseline and after 4 and 24 weeks of treatment, and several of the patients also had a later scalp biopsy. Clonality in the scalp was compared among normal scalp (n=4), patchy alopecia areata scalp (n=8), and alopecia totalis/universalis scalp (n=8). RNA came from the PAXgene miRNA kit for fixed scalp, the miRNeasy kit for PBMCs, and the RNeasy kit for mouse skin. immunoSEQ multiplex PCR using 35 Vbeta forward primers and 13 Jbeta reverse primers was used to amplify TCRbeta CDR3 regions.

Library preparation was by the immunoSEQ multiplex PCR assay. To provide template for TCR sequencing, every sample had RNA extracted and reverse transcribed into cDNA. First-strand cDNA was synthesized with SuperScript III using a 2:1 mix of oligo-dT and random hexamers. A synthetic immune receptor repertoire was used to gauge amplification bias, and whatever bias remained was removed computationally. For the original study's pipeline: After raw reads were preprocessed to remove errors, the CDR3 was defined following IMGT conventions as running from the conserved cysteine to phenylalanine. Clonality was computed as 1 minus the Shannon entropy, with the entropy normalized by log2 of the number of productive unique TCRs. Whether scalp clones were CD4 or CD8 was inferred by matching scalp TCRbeta sequences against CD4 and CD8 repertoires sorted from blood. What TCRdb holds here is the immuneACCESS table cut down to in-frame rearrangements. Part of the clones is not present; checked against another copy, under half of the missing clones reflect an unresolved V gene, and the others are unexplained. D and trimming were read from the DNA, whereas the V and J calls and clone size are those reported in that table. This sample gives 90,000 to 150,000 clones in total; around 56% of them show up just once. Together, the top ten hold about 0.5% of the sample.

Inclusive of the bounding cysteine and phenylalanine, the CDR3 is 15 residues long. Solely the CDR3 DNA is kept, with 45 bases framed from the first base. CDR1 SQVTM and CDR2 ANQGSEA are derived from the germline V gene. The V and J ends are trimmed by 6 bases and 1 base, leaving 15 bases between them. This clone occurred a few times. No cognate antigen has been identified for it. Base qualities are not provided; no much larger clone lies one nucleotide away. Within the sample, other DNA sequences also encode this same CDR3. The study at large found these results: Many expanded lesional clones persisted in scalp and blood during tofacitinib treatment, which may partly explain relapse after stopping treatment. TCR sequences shared between patients were less clear than in mice, possibly partly because of HLA diversity in the patient population. Because the treated cohort was small and had just a single nonresponder, larger studies are needed to establish links between baseline CD8+ expansion and response. Lesional scalp, especially in alopecia totalis/universalis, showed higher clonality and more expanded CD8+ clones than normal scalp, suggesting antigenic drive. Unlike mouse skin, which is dominated by gammadelta T cells, normal human skin has resident alphabeta T cells that are also sequenced, and this complicates analysis of the scalp TCR repertoire. Tofacitinib significantly decreased scalp clonality and the number of expanded CD8+ clones among the top 100 scalp clones.

The time point label here, explained by the study, means: about 4 weeks on oral tofacitinib. This sample's treatment or condition label indicates: oral pan-JAK inhibitor, 5-10 mg twice daily. Lesional scalp punch biopsies and peripheral blood were obtained from alopecia areata patients. PBMCs were isolated by density centrifugation and stained for CD3, CD4 and CD8, and CD4+ and CD8+ T cells were sorted on a FACSAria. The sequences come from CD4+ T cells sorted from blood, collected at week 4, from a patient treated with tofacitinib. The receptor's source is a human donor with alopecia areata. Here the chain combines TRBV29-1 and TRBJ2-2; no confident D gene assignment can be made. The CDR3 loop reads CSVAHRAGNTGELFF. The DNA is TGCAGCGTCGCCCATCGGGCAGGGAACACCGGGGAGCTGTTTTTT.